These 32 T cell receptor beta chains came from one sample sequenced in a study of post-analysis software for immune sequencing data. Sequencing libraries made from TCR beta cDNA carried unique molecular identifiers. TCRdb re-analysed the PCR reads in MiXCR, keeping a single row per CDR3 protein. Found here are 700,000 to 800,000 distinct CDR3 sequences, around 27% of them singletons; the top ten hold around 0.56%. The antigens for these receptors are not known. Whole-study findings and limits: When patients were compared with controls, about 5 TRBV segments were more frequent, TRBV5-6, TRBV5-1 and TRBV20-1 among them.

The sequencing input was blood. These receptors came from a girl aged 5 to 17 with multiple sclerosis.

This clonotype was detected only a few times. This rearrangement joins TRBV4-2 to TRBJ2-3; 7 nucleotides line up with TRBD2. The germline CDR1 and CDR2 sequences are LGHNA and YNFKEQ. The CDR3 covers 17 residues. With 1 base clipped from V and 3 bases from J, the junction kept 10 bases outside the gene matches. The CDR3 DNA is TGTGCCAGCAGCCAAGGTCTGACGGGGGGACCAACAGATACGCAGTATTTT. It translates to CASSQGLTGGPTDTQYF.

Comments on this clonotype: At one end the junction does not follow the germline gene, possibly because of a read error. J is TRBJ2-5 and V is TRBV7-2; D perhaps matches TRBD2 (5 bases). Germline V CDR1 and CDR2: SGHTA, FQGNSA. CDR3 length: 13 amino acids. The CDR3 protein is CASSLFELEAQYF. The CDR3 DNA reads as TGTGCCAGCAGCTTATTCGAACTAGAGGCCCAGTACTTC.

This chain connects TRBV7-2 to TRBJ1-4; no definite D call. Between the trimmed V and J ends, which lost 5 bases and 8 bases, there was a span of 15 bases. This CDR3 has 14 residues. Germline CDR1 SGHTA, CDR2 FQGNSA. Written as DNA, the CDR3 is TGTGCCAGCAGCGTGGGCGGAACTGGGGAAAAACTGTTTTTT. It specifies CASSVGGTGEKLFF.

This clonotype was recorded a few times. This rearrangement joins TRBV27 to TRBJ2-3; 12 bases fit TRBD2. There are 17 residues in the CDR3. V gave up 4 bases and J gave up 3 bases; unmatched junction bases: 8. Germline V gene sequence: CDR1 MNHEY, CDR2 SMNVEV (reference sequence). The CDR3 spells CASSSSSGRVLTDTQYF. The CDR3 DNA reads as TGTGCCAGCAGTTCTTCTAGCGGGAGGGTGTTGACAGATACGCAGTATTTT.

The chain uses TRBV20-1 and TRBJ2-5; D is undetermined. The V end was cut by 4 bases, the J end by 5 bases, with 11 bases between. This CDR3 region has 12 residues. Germline V lookup: CDR1 DFQATT, CDR2 SNEGSKA (reference sequence). The CDR3 loop reads CSAIRQEETQYF. CDR3 DNA: TGCAGTGCTATCCGCCAGGAGGAGACCCAGTACTTC.

This clonotype was observed a few times. This sequence joins TRBV4-1 and TRBJ2-5; 9 bases match TRBD1. The CDR3 covers 15 residues. The germline CDR1 and CDR2 sequences are MGHRA and YSYEKL. J lost 6 bases, V lost 4 bases, and 9 bases had no gene match. CDR3 loop: CASSPGQGQLQTQYF. As DNA, the CDR3 is TGCGCCAGCAGCCCGGGACAGGGTCAACTTCAGACCCAGTACTTC.

The chain uses TRBV12-3 or TRBV12-4 and TRBJ2-3; 7 bases agree with TRBD2. Trimming at V came to 6 bases and at J to 3 bases, leaving 9 bases not matched to a gene. This CDR3 has 15 residues. Here the CDR3 reads CASRKSGMGTDTQYF. The CDR3 DNA is TGTGCCAGCAGGAAGAGCGGGATGGGTACAGATACGCAGTATTTT.

This clonotype has ten or more counts. The chain uses TRBV5-1 and TRBJ2-1, with unresolved D. Germline V gives CDR1 SGHRS, CDR2 YFSETQ. This CDR3 is 14 amino acids long. V was shortened by 5 bases and J by 1 base, with 10 bases between the two germline ends. The CDR3 DNA is TGCGCCAGCAGTAAGGAGTTTTCCTACAATGAGCAGTTCTTC. Protein product: CASSKEFSYNEQFF.

The chain links TRBV7-9 to TRBJ1-2; 8 bases map to TRBD1. The germline gives CDR1 SEHNR, CDR2 FQNEAQ (reference sequence). V dropped 2 bases and J dropped 0; count of bases not matched to a gene: 11. This CDR3 comprises 18 residues. CDR3 loop: CASSLFTDRVRANYGYTF. Here the CDR3 DNA reads TGTGCCAGCAGCTTATTTACGGACAGGGTTCGGGCTAACTATGGCTACACCTTC.

The chain joins TRBV20-1 to TRBJ2-7; TRBD2 matches 7 bases. The CDR3 is made up of 14 amino acids. The trim removed 0 bases at V and 4 bases at J, leaving 6 bases unmatched. CDR1 DFQATT and CDR2 SNEGSKA come from the germline V gene (reference sequence). Written as DNA, the CDR3 is TGCAGTGCTAGAGATGGGGCGGGAGCTTACGAGCAGTACTTC. Protein: CSARDGAGAYEQYF.

The chain employs TRBV9 and TRBJ2-1; 14 nucleotides line up with TRBD2. Looked up from germline, CDR1 is SGDLS and CDR2 is YYNGEE. The V and J ends lost 4 bases and 9 bases, in that order; junction bases with no gene match: 6. The CDR3 has 15 residues. The CDR3: CASSPEGLAGVEQFF. The CDR3 region has the DNA TGTGCCAGCAGCCCAGAGGGACTAGCGGGAGTTGAGCAGTTCTTC.

This chain connects TRBV28 to TRBJ2-5; D is perhaps TRBD1 or TRBD2 (5 bases each). The assigned J gene may be wrong: the sequence end matches TRBJ2-7 better. Germline loops: CDR1 MDHEN, CDR2 SYDVKM. This CDR3 contains 14 residues. The CDR3 DNA sequence: TGTGCCAGCAGTTTTTTGGGCAGGGCGGGCGAGCAGTACTTC. Its protein is CASSFLGRAGEQYF.

This clonotype was seen more than once but under ten times. This rearrangement joins TRBV6-1 to TRBJ2-5; no firm D call. Trimming cost V 7 bases and J 3 bases, with 6 bases left between them. Germline values: CDR1 MNHNS, CDR2 SASEGT. There are 11 residues in the CDR3. CDR3 DNA: TGTGCCAGCAAGATAGAAGAGACCCAGTACTTC. Amino acids: CASKIEETQYF.

The chain carries TRBV5-1 and TRBJ2-7; D not certain. Trimming left V 0 bases short and J 0 bases short, with 13 bases between. The CDR3 has 16 residues. CDR1 and CDR2 (germline): SGHRS, YFSETQ. The CDR3 sequence: CASSLELGSGSYEQYF. CDR3 DNA: TGCGCCAGCAGCTTGGAGTTGGGGTCTGGCTCCTACGAGCAGTACTTC.

As to this clonotype: A much larger clonotype is one base distant, so this may be a read error. The rearrangement links TRBV6-4 to TRBJ2-1; D remains unclear. The end of the DNA is better explained by TRBJ2-7, so the J call may be wrong. CDR3 length: 15 residues. The germline CDR1 and CDR2 sequences are MRHNA and SNTAGT. This CDR3 is CASSDGTSSYNEQYF. The CDR3 bases are TGTGCCAGCAGTGACGGAACGAGCTCCTACAATGAGCAGTACTTC.

The chain couples TRBV10-3 to TRBJ2-3; a weak D match, TRBD1 (6 bases). This CDR3 region has 16 residues. Germline V gene sequence: CDR1 ENHRY, CDR2 SYGVKD. With 3 bases removed from V and 0 bases from J, the gap between germline ends came to 13 bases. This chain's CDR3 is CAISDPTGDSTDTQYF. CDR3 bases: TGTGCCATCAGTGACCCGACAGGAGATAGCACAGATACGCAGTATTTT.

This clonotype occurred a few times. The chain links TRBV6-5 to TRBJ2-3, with TRBD2 matching 12 bases. CDR1 and CDR2 from the germline V gene are MNHEY and SVGAGI. The ends lost 4 bases at V and 0 bases at J; junction bases unmatched: 8. The CDR3 has 18 residues. Here the CDR3 reads CASSSGLAGDISTDTQYF. In DNA, the CDR3 is TGTGCCAGCAGTTCGGGACTAGCGGGCGATATAAGCACAGATACGCAGTATTTT.

The chain recombines TRBV29-1 with TRBJ2-4; D gene unclear. From germline, CDR1 is SQVTM and CDR2 ANQGSEA. The length of the CDR3 is 11 residues. V lost 7 bases, J lost 5 bases, and 9 bases lay in between. CDR3 loop: CSAWWENIQYF. The CDR3 DNA reads as TGCAGCGCCTGGTGGGAAAACATTCAGTACTTC.

This clonotype was observed many times. J is TRBJ2-4 and V is TRBV4-1, with 7 bases that match TRBD2. V lost 8 bases, J lost 0 bases, and 4 bases stayed unmatched. The germline CDR1 and CDR2 sequences are MGHRA and YSYEKL. The CDR3 loop spans 14 amino acids. CDR3 sequence reads: CASRSGVAKNIQYF. For the CDR3, the DNA is TGCGCCAGCCGAAGCGGGGTAGCCAAAAACATTCAGTACTTC.

The CDR3 DNA is TGTGCCAGCAGCTTATGGAGACAGAACAATCAGCCCCAGCATTTT. It translates to CASSLWRQNNQPQHF. This sequence joins TRBV7-2 and TRBJ1-5; TRBD1 might be the D (5 bases). The V gene lost 2 bases and the J gene lost 3 bases, with 11 bases spanning the gap. The CDR3 has 15 residues. Per germline, CDR1 SGHTA and CDR2 FQGNSA.

Worth noting for this clonotype: This may be a read error: a much more frequent sequence differs by one nucleotide. The chain is built from TRBV7-8 and TRBJ2-1, with 12 bases lining up with TRBD2. CDR3 length: 15 amino acids. The germline V gene has CDR1 SGHVS and CDR2 FQNEAQ. The CDR3 sequence is CASSRLAGAYSEQFF. DNA for the CDR3: TGTGCCAGCAGTCGACTAGCGGGGGCGTACAGTGAGCAGTTCTTC.

The chain is built from TRBV7-8 and TRBJ1-4, with 9 bases matching TRBD1. Germline CDR1 SGHVS, CDR2 FQNEAQ. The CDR3 totals 16 residues. V was pared by 5 bases and J by 8 bases, with 12 bases of the junction left unmatched. This chain's CDR3 is CASSPKPGQGSEKLFF. CDR3 nucleotide sequence: TGTGCCAGCAGCCCGAAGCCGGGACAGGGATCGGAAAAACTGTTTTTT.

This clonotype was seen a few times. This chain joins TRBV25-1 and TRBJ2-3; D is undetermined. Germline V gives CDR1 MGHDK, CDR2 SYGVNS. Trimming cost V 2 bases and J 6 bases, with 6 bases left between them. This CDR3 region has 12 residues. The CDR3 nucleotides are TGTGCCAGCAGTGAAGGGTGGGATACGCAGTATTTT. It specifies CASSEGWDTQYF.

The rearrangement joins TRBV28 to TRBJ2-7; D call uncertain. The DNA end is more similar to TRBJ2-5, so the J call may be wrong. This CDR3 has 14 amino acids. Germline V gene data show CDR1 as MDHEN and CDR2 as SYDVKM. This chain's CDR3 is CASSPSVALETQYF. In DNA form, the CDR3 reads TGTGCCAGCAGCCCCTCGGTGGCCTTAGAGACCCAGTACTTC.

The chain is built from TRBV5-1 and TRBJ2-5; D unresolved. The better agreement between TRBJ2-7 and the DNA end casts doubt on the J call. Germline CDR1 reads SGHRS; CDR2 reads YFSETQ. This CDR3 has 14 amino acids. This CDR3 reads CASSSSKVVDEQYF. CDR3 coding DNA: TGCGCCAGCAGCTCATCTAAGGTGGTTGACGAGCAGTACTTC.

The chain recombines TRBV20-1 with TRBJ1-2; 9 bases are shared with TRBD1. CDR3 length: 14 residues. Losses at the gene ends were 5 bases for V and 8 bases for J; bases not matched to a gene: 12. Germline lookup yields CDR1 DFQATT and CDR2 SNEGSKA (reference sequence). The CDR3 coding sequence is TGCAGTGCTTCTGACCGGGACAGGGCGCGGGGCTACACCTTC. This translates into CSASDRDRARGYTF.

This clonotype was seen ten or more times. This chain joins TRBV12-3 or TRBV12-4 and TRBJ2-5; TRBD1 aligns across 10 bases. J lost 5 bases, V lost 3 bases, and 6 bases had no gene match. The CDR3 covers 15 residues. The CDR3 bases are TGTGCCAGCAGTTTGGCGACAGGGGGCGCGGAGACCCAGTACTTC. Translated, it gives CASSLATGGAETQYF.

This clonotype was found many times. The chain combines TRBV29-1 with TRBJ2-1; D possibly corresponds to TRBD2 (5 bases). The CDR3 has 11 amino acids. Between the trimmed V and J ends, which lost 7 bases and 6 bases, there was a span of 10 bases. Germline lookup yields CDR1 SQVTM and CDR2 ANQGSEA. In DNA form, the CDR3 reads TGCAGCGCCAAACGGGGCAATGAGCAGTTCTTC. Its protein is CSAKRGNEQFF.

The chain couples TRBV9 to TRBJ1-1; D remains ambiguous. V gave up 3 bases and J gave up 6 bases, with 9 bases separating them. Germline assignment: CDR1 SGDLS and CDR2 YYNGEE. There are 12 residues in the CDR3. The CDR3 DNA reads TGTGCCAGCAGCGCGATAAGTGCTGAAGCTTTCTTT. It specifies CASSAISAEAFF.

The chain carries TRBV6-6 and TRBJ2-3; possibly TRBD1 for D (5 bases). Trimming cost V 0 bases and J 4 bases, with 14 bases left between them. The CDR3 is 16 residues long. Looked up from germline, CDR1 is MNHNY and CDR2 is SVGAGI (reference sequence). Written as DNA, the CDR3 is TGTGCCAGCAGTTACTCGGCAGGGTCCCGCCCAGATACGCAGTATTTT. Amino acid sequence: CASSYSAGSRPDTQYF.

This clonotype was observed a handful of times. The chain links TRBV7-2 to TRBJ2-1; 7 bases match TRBD2. Trimming at V came to 5 bases and at J to 8 bases, leaving 9 bases not matched to a gene. Germline V gene data show CDR1 as SGHTA and CDR2 as FQGNSA. The CDR3 totals 14 residues. Here the CDR3 reads CASSPRTRIYEQFF. CDR3 sequence (DNA): TGTGCCAGCAGCCCAAGGACTAGGATCTATGAGCAGTTCTTC.

On this clonotype: This may come from a read error, since a much larger clone is one base off. This sequence joins TRBV10-3 and TRBJ2-1, with TRBD1 matching over 8 bases. The CDR3 is 15 residues long. Germline values: CDR1 ENHRY, CDR2 SYGVKD. V was pared by 2 bases and J by 6 bases, with 6 bases of the junction left unmatched. In DNA form, the CDR3 reads TGTGCCATCAGTGAGGCAGGGGGCTTTATCAATGAGCAGTTCTTC. It translates to CAISEAGGFINEQFF.